The clone carrying this TCR beta chain was seen at least ten times. Its target is not known. Each patient came to thyroid surgery without any prior treatment (of any kind). This sample is part of a study of metastatic and nonmetastatic thyroid tumors. Background on the study: Samples came from malignant and benign thyroid patients, and repertoires were compared across blood and tumor or nodule tissue.

Germline V lookup: CDR1 DFQATT, CDR2 SNEGSKA (reference sequence). V was pared by 5 bases and J by 7 bases, with 12 bases of the junction left unmatched. The length of the CDR3 is 15 residues. General study findings and limits: Relative to benign nodules, malignant thyroid tumors were reportedly characterized by significantly elevated TCR beta diversity in blood and tumor.

In the source study's methods: Clinicopathological groups differed in CDR3, with these differences serving to build a distant-metastasis classifier for papillary thyroid cancer. TCRdb re-called the PCR reads with MiXCR. TCRdb, not the original authors, processed these V and J calls. The repertoire consists of around 30,000 clones, with under 15% occurring once and the leading ten covering roughly 5.3%. The chain is built from TRBV20-1 and TRBJ1-5, with 9 bases matching TRBD1. The sequence derives from a female donor with papillary thyroid cancer or a benign thyroid nodule (not recorded which). Some clones in this sample may be carry-over from other donors' samples. Source material: blood. The CDR3 DNA is TGCAGTGCTTACGGGGGTGACAGGGGGGGACAGCCCCAGCATTTT. This sequence encodes CSAYGGDRGGQPQHF.